Listed below are T cell receptor beta chains from one sample, sequenced in a study of T cell repertoires in cytomegalovirus infection. These receptors have no identified antigens. TCRdb re-derived calls from the reads in MiXCR, one entry per CDR3 protein. The sample holds 680,000 or so distinct CDR3 sequences; around 31% are singletons and the top ten take 15% to 20%. The source was cultured PBMCs, collected from culture after CMV antigen stimulation. The receptors derive from a human donor in good health (CMV status not recorded). Some clones in this sample may be carry-over from other donors' samples. The CDR3 runs from the conserved cysteine through the conserved F or W. Fields, in order: clone size, V gene, CDR3 protein. Only some rows state a clone size, as once, few, many or a class for expanded clones.

size: .
V: TRBV7-9
CDR3: CASSLRIAVTEAFF

size: .
V: TRBV28
CDR3: CASSFTLGGATGELFF

size: .
V: TRBV6-2/TRBV6-3
CDR3: CATSLSTDTQYF

size: few
V: TRBV15
CDR3: CATSGFLRNTEAFF

size: .
V: TRBV29-1
CDR3: CSVQDSNQPQHF

size: many
V: TRBV7-2
CDR3: CASSFKGSETQYF

size: many
V: TRBV6-1
CDR3: CASSEAPGFSTDTQYF

size: .
V: TRBV20-1
CDR3: CSASRLAATYEQYF

size: .
V: TRBV12-3/TRBV12-4
CDR3: CASSFVQSSTDTQYF

size: .
V: TRBV14
CDR3: CASSQNWGRDTQYF

size: .
V: TRBV6-2/TRBV6-3
CDR3: CASCVVGNAYEQYF

size: .
V: TRBV7-9
CDR3: CASSDLAGSQPQHF

size: .
V: TRBV6-8
CDR3: CASSESRGMETQYF

size: .
V: TRBV2
CDR3: CASTGNTQETQYF

size: .
V: TRBV7-2
CDR3: CASSPGDTSTSRAEQYF

size: .
V: TRBV20-1
CDR3: CSARDPSWAEAFF

size: few
V: TRBV7-2
CDR3: CASSLSSVTQYF

size: many
V: TRBV7-2
CDR3: CASSLGSVESEQYF

size: .
V: TRBV2
CDR3: CASSVLAVYEQYF

size: .
V: TRBV7-9
CDR3: CASSLFSSVGESTQYF

size: few
V: TRBV7-2
CDR3: CASSPGNGVLLAETQYF

size: few
V: TRBV6-5
CDR3: CASSYSTGTTYEQYF

size: many
V: TRBV7-2
CDR3: CASSDQRGGYNEQFF